This entry concerns a single T cell receptor beta chain. The data belong to a study of ipilimumab plus nivolumab after autologous stem cell transplantation. Patients got 3 mg/kg IV nivolumab weeks 1, 4, 7, 10, then biweekly through week 26. TCRdb's table, derived via immunoSEQ multiplex PCR, lists solely in-frame clones and lacks some. This sample has 37,000 or so clones; roughly 92% occur once, and the top ten carry 0.75% to 1%. The sequence came from a male donor with multiple myeloma. The sequenced sample was PBMCs, obtained in a trial of ipilimumab plus nivolumab as post-transplant consolidation.

Written as DNA, the CDR3 is TGTGCCAGCAGCTCGCAGACTAGCGGGAGGCGGGAGACCCAGTACTTC. Its protein product is CASSSQTSGRRETQYF. The chain has TRBV7-8 and TRBJ2-5, with 13 bases fitting TRBD2. The CDR3 contains 16 residues. The V segment lost 4 bases and the J segment 5 bases; nucleotides outside the gene matches: 7. The germline V gene encodes CDR1 SGHVS and CDR2 FQNEAQ.